This TCR beta chain is drawn from a study of blood T cells in healthy people across ages. The CDR3 totals 14 residues. V dropped 2 bases and J dropped 4; count of bases not matched to a gene: 5. Germline V gene sequence: CDR1 SGHKS, CDR2 YYEKEE (reference sequence). This clonotype has only a few counts. Through a sample-barcoded 5' primer and a J-beta primer mix, a second PCR was run for about 6 to 11 cycles. Every sample gave at least 2.5 million paired-end reads containing CDR3. TCRdb reprocessed the 5' RACE reads via MiXCR and lists one record per CDR3 protein. This sample carries about 1.6 million distinct CDR3 sequences, roughly 32% of them seen once, and the ten largest clones take approximately 10%.

The V gene is TRBV5-5, the J gene TRBJ1-1; TRBD1 aligns across 7 bases. Sequencing was done on a sample of blood. This TCR was recovered from a woman under 40 in good health. The CDR3 DNA reads TGTGCCAGCAGCTTAAGGGGGCTGGGCACTGAAGCTTTCTTT. Amino acid sequence: CASSLRGLGTEAFF.